One sample yielded the 6 T cell receptor beta chains listed below, sequenced in a study of blood T cell repertoires in COVID-19. Using immunoSEQ multiplex PCR, the repertoire was profiled, and TCRdb retains in-frame clones only, with some absent. The sample contains around 70,000 clones, 80% of which appear only once. The source material was peripheral blood. These receptors originate from a human donor in a cohort sampled during active COVID-19.

This clone was observed a single time. V usage is TRBV7-6 and J usage is TRBJ2-1, with 9 bases that match TRBD2. The CDR3 sequence is 15 residues long. V gave up 5 bases and J gave up 9 bases; unmatched junction bases: 11. Germline CDR1 is SGHVS and CDR2 is FNYEAQ. CDR3 in amino acids: CASSERLAGGGEQFF. CDR3 coding DNA: TGTGCCAGCAGCGAACGACTCGCGGGGGGGGGTGAGCAGTTCTTC.

J is TRBJ1-6 and V is TRBV19; perhaps TRBD1 as D (5 bases). Per the germline V gene, CDR1 is LNHDA and CDR2 is SQIVND (reference sequence). V lost 8 bases and J lost 7, with 15 bases in between. This CDR3 is built from 14 residues. CDR3 DNA sequence: TGTGCCAGTCGCGAGGGGAGGAGGAATTCACCCCTCCACTTT. Translated: CASREGRRNSPLHF.

The chain carries TRBV18 and TRBJ2-1, with D maybe TRBD2 (6 bases). Trimming pared 0 bases from V and 10 bases from J, leaving 19 bases between. Germline CDR1 is KGHSH and CDR2 is LQKENI. This CDR3 has 16 amino acids. The DNA of the CDR3 is TGTGCCAGCTCACCACCGGGTAGCGGCAGCTCGGGAGAGCAGTTCTTC. Translation: CASSPPGSGSSGEQFF.

The rearrangement joins TRBV5-1 to TRBJ1-2; 9 bases agree with TRBD1. Trimming removed 2 bases from V and 6 bases from J; junction bases left unmatched: 14. This CDR3 comprises 17 residues. CDR1 and CDR2 from the germline V gene are SGHRS and YFSETQ. The CDR3 nucleotides are TGCGCCAGCAGCTTCTCACCGACCGGGACAGGGTTCGATGGCTACACCTTC. The encoded protein is CASSFSPTGTGFDGYTF. Full variable domain (outside the CDR3, taken from reference TRBV5-1 and TRBJ1-2): KAGVTQTPRYLIKTRGQQVTLSCSPISGHRSVSWYQQTPGQGLQFLFEYFSETQRNKGNFPGRFSGRQFSNSRSEMNVSTLELGDSALYLCASSFSPTGTGFDGYTFGSGTRLTVV.

V usage is TRBV5-6 and J usage is TRBJ2-7; TRBD1 is a possible D gene (6 bases). V was clipped by 4 bases and J by 4 bases, with 15 bases between them. This CDR3 has 14 amino acids. Per germline, CDR1 SGHDT and CDR2 YYEEEE. Here the CDR3 DNA reads TGTGCCAGCAGCCCGGGGACATACTCATACGAGCAGTACTTC. Amino acid sequence: CASSPGTYSYEQYF.

The rearrangement links TRBV6-5 to TRBJ2-7; D gene unclear. The germline V gene has CDR1 MNHEY and CDR2 SVGAGI. Trimming removed 2 bases at V and 5 bases at J, with 4 bases between. The CDR3 extends over 11 amino acids. The CDR3 nucleotides are TGTGCCAGCAGTTACCGGGACGAGCAGTACTTC. It is translated as CASSYRDEQYF.